These 30 T cell receptor beta chains originate from one sample sequenced in a study of shared clonotypes between healthy human individuals. Using immunoSEQ multiplex PCR, the repertoire was profiled, and TCRdb retains in-frame clones only, with some absent. Of about 1 million clones listed, around 74% were seen once; the top ten hold about 1.5%. Sequenced input: memory CD4+ T cells sorted from blood. Subset here: CD45RA-negative fraction. The receptor set was obtained from a man aged 18 to 29 in good health.

This clone was detected once. V and J are TRBV10-3 and TRBJ2-1, with D perhaps TRBD2 (5 bases). V lost 10 bases to trimming and J lost 0 bases, with 16 bases between them. Looked up from germline, CDR1 is ENHRY and CDR2 is SYGVKD. This CDR3 has 15 residues. Here the CDR3 reads CATLPQRISYNEQFF. In nucleotides, the CDR3 is TGTGCCACCCTACCACAGCGGATCTCCTACAATGAGCAGTTCTTC.

This clone is a singleton in its sample. V is TRBV11-2 and J is TRBJ2-1; D is ambiguous. The CDR3 consists of 16 residues. The V end lost 4 bases, the J end lost 4 bases, and 17 bases lay between the germline ends. The germline V gene encodes CDR1 SGHAT and CDR2 FQNNGV. The CDR3 protein is CASSSLLSLRYNEQFF. The CDR3 DNA follows: TGTGCCAGCAGCTCCCTACTATCCTTGAGGTACAATGAGCAGTTCTTC.

The chain joins TRBV29-1 to TRBJ1-2; TRBD1 matches 9 bases. Germline loops: CDR1 SQVTM, CDR2 ANQGSEA. V lost 4 bases, J lost 3 bases, and 9 bases stayed unmatched. CDR3 length equals 15 residues. CDR3 residues: CSVVAPRQGDYGYTF. The CDR3 nucleotides are TGCAGCGTTGTGGCCCCAAGACAGGGGGACTATGGCTACACCTTC.

This clone appeared once. The same CDR3 also results from other DNA sequences found in this sample. The rearrangement links TRBV29-1 to TRBJ2-3, with 8 nucleotides matching TRBD2. The germline gives CDR1 SQVTM, CDR2 ANQGSEA. CDR3 length: 12 amino acids. V was clipped by 6 bases and J by 3 bases; unmatched bases: 2. Here the CDR3 DNA reads TGCAGCGTGGGCGGGGGGACAGATACGCAGTATTTT. This translates into CSVGGGTDTQYF.

This chain uses TRBV6-1 with TRBJ1-5, with D perhaps matching TRBD1 (5 bases). Germline-derived CDR1 and CDR2 are MNHNS and SASEGT. The CDR3 extends over 15 amino acids. Trimming left V 1 base short and J 7 bases short, with 14 bases between. The CDR3, as DNA: TGTGCCAGCAGTGAAGGTAATCAGGGAAGACAGCCCCAGCATTTT. Translating gives CASSEGNQGRQPQHF.

In regard to this clone: Additional DNA sequences in this sample encode the identical CDR3. The gene calls are TRBV10-1 and TRBJ1-4, with 7 bases matching TRBD1. The CDR3 runs 14 residues. The ends lost 6 bases at V and 5 bases at J; junction bases unmatched: 6. CDR1 and CDR2 from the germline V gene are WNHNN and SYGVQD (reference sequence). CDR3 protein: CASSPGQKNEKLFF. The CDR3 DNA follows: TGCGCCAGCAGCCCGGGACAGAAGAATGAAAAACTGTTTTTT.

This clone was recorded many times. V is TRBV5-1 and J is TRBJ1-4; D is unresolved. The V end lost 4 bases, the J end lost 3 bases, and 10 bases lay between the germline ends. CDR1 is SGHRS and CDR2 is YFSETQ in the germline V gene. The CDR3 sequence is 14 residues long. CDR3 sequence: CASSRGEANEKLFF. The CDR3 DNA follows: TGCGCCAGCAGCCGCGGGGAAGCTAATGAAAAACTGTTTTTT.

This clone was counted a single time. The CDR3 loop reads CASSAAGMRGTEAFF. The CDR3, as DNA: TGCGCCAGCAGCGCAGCGGGGATGCGGGGTACTGAAGCTTTCTTT. The V gene is TRBV5-1, the J gene TRBJ1-1; D ambiguous. Trimming stripped 4 bases from V and 5 bases from J, with 18 bases between. CDR3 length: 15 amino acids. Per germline, CDR1 SGHRS and CDR2 YFSETQ.

V usage is TRBV10-3 and J usage is TRBJ2-3; D is perhaps TRBD2 (7 bases). Germline loops: CDR1 ENHRY, CDR2 SYGVKD. The V end lost 5 bases, the J end lost 3 bases, and 12 bases lay between the germline ends. This CDR3 region has 14 residues. The CDR3 is CAISKGGATDTQYF. The CDR3 DNA is TGTGCCATCAGTAAAGGGGGGGCTACAGATACGCAGTATTTT.

The chain employs TRBV9 and TRBJ2-1, with TRBD2 matching over 8 bases. The CDR3 extends over 14 amino acids. The junction had 9 bases not matched to a gene; V was cut back by 2 bases and J by 11 bases. Germline values: CDR1 SGDLS, CDR2 YYNGEE. CDR3 residues: CASSVSGGEKKQFF. CDR3 coding DNA: TGTGCCAGCAGCGTCTCGGGAGGGGAAAAAAAGCAGTTCTTC.

This clone was detected many times. The sample contains more than one DNA sequence encoding this CDR3. The CDR3 coding sequence is TGTGCCAGCAGCTCAGGGACCTATGGCTACACCTTC. Translation gives CASSSGTYGYTF. V is TRBV7-9 and J is TRBJ1-2, with D possibly matching TRBD1 (5 bases). Trimming pared 4 bases from V and 4 bases from J, leaving 7 bases between. Germline V CDR1 and CDR2: SEHNR, FQNEAQ (reference sequence). The CDR3 runs to 12 residues.

This clone was observed once. The V call is TRBV5-1, the J call TRBJ2-5; 9 positions agree with TRBD1. Germline values: CDR1 SGHRS, CDR2 YFSETQ. J gave up 5 bases and V 4 bases, and 6 bases lay outside the gene matches. The CDR3 length is 14 residues. The CDR3 region has the DNA TGCGCCAGCAGCACGGGACAGGGAAAGGAGACCCAGTACTTC. Protein product: CASSTGQGKETQYF.

V usage is TRBV6-6 and J usage is TRBJ2-2, with 8 nucleotides matching TRBD2. Per the germline V gene, CDR1 is MNHNY and CDR2 is SVGAGI (reference sequence). V shed 11 bases and J 1 base; nucleotides not matched to a gene: 12. The CDR3 is 16 amino acids. This chain's CDR3 is CAVRSPLAGNTGELFF. DNA of the CDR3: TGTGCCGTCCGATCCCCGCTAGCGGGGAACACCGGGGAGCTGTTTTTT.

To note about this clone: A much larger clone differs from this one at a single base, so this may be a read error. The sample carries other DNA sequences with the same CDR3. CDR3 nucleotide sequence: TGTGCCAGCAGCTTAGACAGGGGAACAGATACGCAGTATTTT. It specifies CASSLDRGTDTQYF. This sequence joins TRBV7-2 and TRBJ2-3, with 7 bases that match TRBD1. The CDR3 length is 14 residues. The J segment lost 3 bases and the V segment lost 1 base, leaving 1 base of the junction unmatched. The germline V gene encodes CDR1 SGHTA and CDR2 FQGNSA.

The rearrangement links TRBV30 to TRBJ2-3; no reliable D call. The germline V gene encodes CDR1 GTSNPN and CDR2 SVGIG (reference sequence). Trimming removed 2 bases from V and 2 bases from J, with 11 bases in between. The CDR3 length is 14 residues. CDR3 coding DNA: TGTGCCTGGAGTCAGAGACCGCTCACAGATACGCAGTATTTT. Its protein is CAWSQRPLTDTQYF.

The chain carries TRBV10-3 and TRBJ1-1; D is uncertain. The germline V gene encodes CDR1 ENHRY and CDR2 SYGVKD. The CDR3 length is 15 residues. V was trimmed by 4 bases and J by 5 bases, leaving 17 bases between them. CDR3 amino acids: CAISGKSGIGTEAFF. The CDR3 DNA reads as TGTGCCATCAGTGGGAAGTCTGGGATAGGGACTGAAGCTTTCTTT.

This sequence joins TRBV9 and TRBJ1-2; D gene ambiguous. Germline CDR1 SGDLS, CDR2 YYNGEE. V dropped 0 bases and J dropped 6 bases, with 18 bases sitting between them. The length of the CDR3 is 16 residues. Here the CDR3 DNA reads TGTGCCAGCAGCGTAGCCTGGGCCAAAGGGTCCGATGGCTACACCTTC. Translated: CASSVAWAKGSDGYTF.

The chain links TRBV30 to TRBJ2-3, with a tentative D call TRBD1 (6 bases). Trimming removed 3 bases from V and 8 bases from J, with 9 bases in between. CDR1 is GTSNPN and CDR2 is SVGIG in the germline V gene (reference sequence). The CDR3 contains 11 residues. The CDR3 DNA follows: TGTGCCTGGAGGGAAGGGGGTACGCAGTATTTT. Its protein product is CAWREGGTQYF. The whole variable domain, filled in from reference TRBV30 and TRBJ2-3, reads SQTIHQWPATLVQPVGSPLSLECTVEGTSNPNLYWYRQAAGRGLQLLFYSVGIGQISSEVPQNLSASRPQDRQFILSSKKLLLSDSGFYLCAWREGGTQYFGPGTRLTVL.

This clone was seen more than once but under ten times. The chain is built from TRBV4-3 and TRBJ1-3; D unresolved. The length of the CDR3 is 14 residues. Trimming removed 1 base from V and 2 bases from J, with 6 bases in between. The germline V gene has CDR1 LGHNA and CDR2 YSLEER. CDR3 sequence reads: CASSQAMAGNTIYF. For the CDR3, the DNA is TGCGCCAGCAGCCAAGCCATGGCTGGAAACACCATATATTTT.

The rearrangement links TRBV7-2 to TRBJ1-2; D is possibly TRBD1 (5 bases). V was pared by 5 bases and J by 4 bases, with 14 bases between. The CDR3 runs to 14 residues. Per germline, CDR1 SGHTA and CDR2 FQGNSA. The CDR3 nucleotides read TGTGCCAGCAGCCAAGGGGCAGCCTCCTATGGCTACACCTTC. Amino acid sequence: CASSQGAASYGYTF.

The V gene is TRBV11-2, the J gene TRBJ1-5, with unresolved D. The CDR3 sequence is 16 residues long. Trimming removed 4 bases at V and 3 bases at J, with 16 bases between. Germline loops: CDR1 SGHAT, CDR2 FQNNGV. As DNA, the CDR3 is TGTGCCAGCAGCTCTCTAGGGAAACCAGCCAATCAGCCCCAGCATTTT. Translating gives CASSSLGKPANQPQHF.

The chain employs TRBV5-6 and TRBJ2-7, with no clear D. CDR3 length: 16 amino acids. V gave up 4 bases and J gave up 2 bases, with 19 bases separating them. Germline-derived CDR1 and CDR2 are SGHDT and YYEEEE. The CDR3 spells CASSRPRVDPTYEQYF. CDR3 coding DNA: TGTGCCAGCAGCCGACCTCGGGTAGATCCTACCTACGAGCAGTACTTC.

This clone was counted many times. This specimen includes other DNA sequences encoding the same CDR3. V and J are TRBV5-1 and TRBJ2-1; D not certain. The CDR3 runs to 13 residues. CDR1 is SGHRS, CDR2 YFSETQ, per germline. V was trimmed by 0 bases and J by 7 bases, leaving 8 bases between them. CDR3 protein: CASSLGEVNEQFF. The CDR3 DNA reads as TGCGCCAGCAGCTTGGGAGAGGTAAATGAGCAGTTCTTC.

J is TRBJ1-5 and V is TRBV28; no reliable D call. V dropped 6 bases and J dropped 6 bases, with 18 bases sitting between them. The CDR3 totals 15 residues. Germline V lookup: CDR1 MDHEN, CDR2 SYDVKM. CDR3 coding DNA: TGTGCCAGCAGCGAAATCGTGAGGGATCTTCAGCCCCAGCATTTT. Amino acids: CASSEIVRDLQPQHF.

The genes are TRBV6-1 and TRBJ1-2; D might be TRBD1 (5 bases). With 0 bases removed from V and 8 bases from J, the gap between germline ends came to 16 bases. The CDR3 is 15 residues long. The germline CDR1 and CDR2 sequences are MNHNS and SASEGT. The CDR3: CASSEAQRGEIGYTF. In DNA form, the CDR3 reads TGTGCCAGCAGTGAAGCGCAAAGGGGTGAAATAGGCTACACCTTC.

This chain uses TRBV30 with TRBJ2-7; possibly TRBD1 for D (5 bases). Germline CDR1 reads GTSNPN; CDR2 reads SVGIG (reference sequence). The CDR3 is 14 residues long. Trimming shortened V by 6 bases and J by 7 bases, and 22 bases separated the two germline ends. The CDR3 here is CACNIQESSGEQYF. The CDR3 DNA is TGTGCCTGCAATATACAGGAGTCCTCTGGGGAGCAGTACTTC.

This chain uses TRBV5-5 with TRBJ2-7, with 11 bases identical to TRBD1. The V gene's germline CDR1 is SGHKS and CDR2 YYEKEE (reference sequence). Trimming cost V 7 bases and J 3 bases; bases outside gene matches: 6. The CDR3 loop spans 14 amino acids. The CDR3 protein is CASGRDRGYYEQYF. In DNA, the CDR3 is TGTGCCAGCGGCCGGGACAGGGGGTACTACGAGCAGTACTTC.

J is TRBJ1-1 and V is TRBV2, with a weak D call TRBD1 (6 bases). Germline CDR1 is SNHLY and CDR2 is FYNNEI. The CDR3 spans 16 residues. The V end was cut by 5 bases, the J end by 2 bases, with 18 bases between. DNA of the CDR3: TGTGCCAGCAGTTACCCCTTGACAGGCGTAAACACTGAAGCTTTCTTT. Its protein is CASSYPLTGVNTEAFF.

The chain is built from TRBV5-1 and TRBJ2-7; the D gene is possibly TRBD1 (5 bases). Trimming took 4 bases from V and 6 from J, leaving 14 bases between them. The CDR3 is 13 amino acids. Germline V CDR1 and CDR2: SGHRS, YFSETQ. The CDR3 loop reads CASSPVDRGEQYF. Written as DNA, the CDR3 is TGCGCCAGCAGCCCCGTAGACAGAGGCGAGCAGTACTTC. The variable domain in full, completed from reference TRBV5-1 and TRBJ2-7, reads KAGVTQTPRYLIKTRGQQVTLSCSPISGHRSVSWYQQTPGQGLQFLFEYFSETQRNKGNFPGRFSGRQFSNSRSEMNVSTLELGDSALYLCASSPVDRGEQYFGPGTRLTVT.

V is TRBV5-1 and J is TRBJ1-3; D is unresolved. This CDR3 comprises 19 residues. Germline V gene sequence: CDR1 SGHRS, CDR2 YFSETQ. Trimming took 0 bases from V and 0 from J, leaving 19 bases between them. The CDR3 reads CASSLAQILTLHSGNTIYF. In DNA form, the CDR3 reads TGCGCCAGCAGCTTGGCACAGATCCTCACGCTCCACTCTGGAAACACCATATATTTT.